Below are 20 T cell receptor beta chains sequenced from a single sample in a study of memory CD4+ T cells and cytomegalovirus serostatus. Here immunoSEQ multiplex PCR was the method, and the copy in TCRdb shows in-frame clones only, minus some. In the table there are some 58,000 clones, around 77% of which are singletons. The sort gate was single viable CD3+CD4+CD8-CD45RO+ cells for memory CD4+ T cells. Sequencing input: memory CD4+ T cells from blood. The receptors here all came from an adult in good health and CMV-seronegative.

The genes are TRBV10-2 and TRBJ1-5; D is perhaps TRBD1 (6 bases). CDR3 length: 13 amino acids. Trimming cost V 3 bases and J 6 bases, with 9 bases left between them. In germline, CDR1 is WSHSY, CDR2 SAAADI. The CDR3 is CASSDKGVQPQHF. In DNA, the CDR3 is TGCGCCAGCAGTGATAAGGGGGTTCAGCCCCAGCATTTT.

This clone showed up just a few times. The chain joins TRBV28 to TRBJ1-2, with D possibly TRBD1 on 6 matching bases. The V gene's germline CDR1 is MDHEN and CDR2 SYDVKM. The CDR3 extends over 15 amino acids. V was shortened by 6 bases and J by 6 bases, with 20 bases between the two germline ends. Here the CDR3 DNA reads TGTGCCAGCAGGAACAGGGAGAGCGGGGGTAATGGCTACACCTTC. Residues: CASRNRESGGNGYTF.

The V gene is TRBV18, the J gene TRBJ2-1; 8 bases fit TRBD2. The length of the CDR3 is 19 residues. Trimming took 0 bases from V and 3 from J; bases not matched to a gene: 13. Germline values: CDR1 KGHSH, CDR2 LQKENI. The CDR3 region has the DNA TGTGCCAGCTCACCACCACCAACGGCGGGCACTAGCGGCTACAATGAGCAGTTCTTC. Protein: CASSPPPTAGTSGYNEQFF.

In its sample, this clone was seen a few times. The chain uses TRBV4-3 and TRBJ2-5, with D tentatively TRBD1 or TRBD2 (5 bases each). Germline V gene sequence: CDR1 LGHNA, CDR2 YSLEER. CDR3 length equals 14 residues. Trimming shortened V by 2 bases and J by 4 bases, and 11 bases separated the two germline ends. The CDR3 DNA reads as TGCGCCAGCAGCCAACAAGACAGCGGAGAGACCCAGTACTTC. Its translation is CASSQQDSGETQYF.

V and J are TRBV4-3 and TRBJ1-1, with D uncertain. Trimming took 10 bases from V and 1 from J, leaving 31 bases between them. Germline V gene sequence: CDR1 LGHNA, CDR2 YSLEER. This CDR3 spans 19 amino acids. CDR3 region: CANLHPRARKISSNTEAFF. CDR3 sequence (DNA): TGCGCCAACCTACACCCTCGAGCCCGTAAAATATCCTCGAACACTGAAGCTTTCTTT.

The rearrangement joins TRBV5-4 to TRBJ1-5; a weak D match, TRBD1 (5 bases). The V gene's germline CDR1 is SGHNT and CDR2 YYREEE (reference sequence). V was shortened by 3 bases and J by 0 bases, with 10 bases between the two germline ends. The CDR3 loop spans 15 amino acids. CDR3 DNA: TGTGCCAGCAGCTCTGGGGGAGATAGCAATCAGCCCCAGCATTTT. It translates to CASSSGGDSNQPQHF.

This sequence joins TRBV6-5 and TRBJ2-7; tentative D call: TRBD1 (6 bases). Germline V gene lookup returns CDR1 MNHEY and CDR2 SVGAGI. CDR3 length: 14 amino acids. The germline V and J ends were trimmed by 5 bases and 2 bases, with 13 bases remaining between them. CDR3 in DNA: TGTGCCAGCAGTCCACAGGGTGGGGCCTACGAGCAGTACTTC. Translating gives CASSPQGGAYEQYF.

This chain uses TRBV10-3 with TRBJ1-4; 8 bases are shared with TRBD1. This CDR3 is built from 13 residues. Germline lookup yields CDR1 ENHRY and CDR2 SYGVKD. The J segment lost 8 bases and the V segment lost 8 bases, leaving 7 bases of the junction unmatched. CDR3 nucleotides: TGTGCCATCGCGCAGGGGGCTGGCGAAAAACTGTTTTTT. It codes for CAIAQGAGEKLFF.

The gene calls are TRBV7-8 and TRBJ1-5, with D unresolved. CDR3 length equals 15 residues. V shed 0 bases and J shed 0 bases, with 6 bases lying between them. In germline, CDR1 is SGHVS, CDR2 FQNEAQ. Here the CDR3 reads CASSLARSSNQPQHF. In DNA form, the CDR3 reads TGTGCCAGCAGCTTAGCTCGCAGTAGCAATCAGCCCCAGCATTTT.

CDR3 coding DNA: TGTGCCAGCAGCTTGGGGGGGGTAAACACCGGGGAGCTGTTTTTT. It codes for CASSLGGVNTGELFF. The rearrangement links TRBV5-6 to TRBJ2-2, with a weak D call TRBD2 (6 bases). Germline V gene lookup returns CDR1 SGHDT and CDR2 YYEEEE. The CDR3 contains 15 residues. Trimming pared 0 bases from V and 2 bases from J, leaving 8 bases between.

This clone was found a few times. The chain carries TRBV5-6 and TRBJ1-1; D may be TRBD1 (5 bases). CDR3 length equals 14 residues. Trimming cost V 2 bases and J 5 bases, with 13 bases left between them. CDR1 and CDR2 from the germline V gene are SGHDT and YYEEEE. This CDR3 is CASSFLRGGTEAFF. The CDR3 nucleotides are TGTGCCAGCAGCTTTCTAAGGGGTGGGACTGAAGCTTTCTTT. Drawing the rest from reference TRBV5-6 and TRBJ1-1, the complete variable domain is DAGVTQSPTHLIKTRGQQVTLRCSPKSGHDTVSWYQQALGQGPQFIFQYYEEEERQRGNFPDRFSGHQFPNYSSELNVNALLLGDSALYLCASSFLRGGTEAFFGQGTRLTVV.

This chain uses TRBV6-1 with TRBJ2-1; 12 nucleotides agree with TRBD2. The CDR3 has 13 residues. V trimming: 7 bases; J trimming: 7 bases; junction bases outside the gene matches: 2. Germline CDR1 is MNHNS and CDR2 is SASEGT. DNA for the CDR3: TGTGCCAGCAAACTAGCGGGGGGAAATGAGCAGTTCTTC. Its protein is CASKLAGGNEQFF.

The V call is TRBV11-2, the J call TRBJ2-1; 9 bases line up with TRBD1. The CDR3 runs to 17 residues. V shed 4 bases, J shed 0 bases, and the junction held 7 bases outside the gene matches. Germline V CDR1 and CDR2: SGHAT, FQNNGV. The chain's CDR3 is CASSSRGQGSSYNEQFF. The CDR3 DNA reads TGTGCCAGCAGCTCACGAGGACAGGGGAGCTCCTACAATGAGCAGTTCTTC.

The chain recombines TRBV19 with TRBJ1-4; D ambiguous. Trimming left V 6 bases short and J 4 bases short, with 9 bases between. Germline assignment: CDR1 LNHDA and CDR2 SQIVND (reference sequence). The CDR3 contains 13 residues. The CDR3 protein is CASRGRSNEKLFF. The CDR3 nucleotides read TGTGCCAGTAGGGGCAGAAGTAATGAAAAACTGTTTTTT.

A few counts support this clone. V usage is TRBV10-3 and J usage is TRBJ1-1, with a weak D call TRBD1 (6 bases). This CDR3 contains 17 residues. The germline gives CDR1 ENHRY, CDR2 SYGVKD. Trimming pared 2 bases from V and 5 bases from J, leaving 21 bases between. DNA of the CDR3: TGTGCCATCAGTGAGACTACAGGGTTCCAAAGTGGGACTGAAGCTTTCTTT. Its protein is CAISETTGFQSGTEAFF.

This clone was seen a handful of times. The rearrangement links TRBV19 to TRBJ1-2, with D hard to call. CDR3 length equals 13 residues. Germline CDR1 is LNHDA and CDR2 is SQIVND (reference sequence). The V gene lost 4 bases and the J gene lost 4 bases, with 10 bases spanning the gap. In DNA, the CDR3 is TGTGCCAGTAGTAGTCGGGCTTCCTATGGCTACACCTTC. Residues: CASSSRASYGYTF.

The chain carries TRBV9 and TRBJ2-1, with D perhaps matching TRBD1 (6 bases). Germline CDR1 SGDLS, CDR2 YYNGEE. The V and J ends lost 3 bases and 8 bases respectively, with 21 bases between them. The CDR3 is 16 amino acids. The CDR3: CASSAETGTVVYEQFF. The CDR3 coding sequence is TGTGCCAGCAGCGCCGAAACAGGGACCGTAGTCTATGAGCAGTTCTTC.

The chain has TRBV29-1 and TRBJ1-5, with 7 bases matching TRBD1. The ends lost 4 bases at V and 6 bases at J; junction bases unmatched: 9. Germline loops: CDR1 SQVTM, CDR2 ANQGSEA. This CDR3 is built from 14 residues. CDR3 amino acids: CSVADRDRGQPQHF. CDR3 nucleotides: TGCAGCGTTGCTGACAGGGACCGAGGTCAGCCCCAGCATTTT.

The CDR3 loop is CASSQQGNEQFF. The CDR3 DNA reads as TGTGCCAGCAGTCAACAGGGCAATGAGCAGTTCTTC. The rearrangement uses TRBV27 and TRBJ2-1, with D tentatively TRBD1 (6 bases). V dropped 5 bases and J dropped 6 bases, with 8 bases sitting between them. Germline lookup yields CDR1 MNHEY and CDR2 SMNVEV (reference sequence). The CDR3 loop spans 12 amino acids.

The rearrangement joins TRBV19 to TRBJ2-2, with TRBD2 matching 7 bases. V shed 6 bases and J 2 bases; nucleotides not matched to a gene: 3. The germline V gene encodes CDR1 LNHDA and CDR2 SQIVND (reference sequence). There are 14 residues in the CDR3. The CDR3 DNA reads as TGTGCCAGTAGGCGGGACTACAACACCGGGGAGCTGTTTTTT. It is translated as CASRRDYNTGELFF.